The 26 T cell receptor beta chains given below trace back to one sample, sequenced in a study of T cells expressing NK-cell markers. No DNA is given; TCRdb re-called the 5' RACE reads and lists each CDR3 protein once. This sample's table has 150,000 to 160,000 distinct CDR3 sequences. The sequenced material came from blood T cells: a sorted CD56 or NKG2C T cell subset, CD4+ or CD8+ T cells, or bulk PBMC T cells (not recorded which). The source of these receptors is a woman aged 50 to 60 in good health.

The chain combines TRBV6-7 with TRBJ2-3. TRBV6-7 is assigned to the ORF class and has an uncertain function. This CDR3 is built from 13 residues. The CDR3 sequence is CASTGQSTDTQYF.

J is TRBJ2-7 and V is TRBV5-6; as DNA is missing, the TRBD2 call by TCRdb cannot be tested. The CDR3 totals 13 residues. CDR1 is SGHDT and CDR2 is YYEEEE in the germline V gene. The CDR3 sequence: CASSFSSDYEQYF. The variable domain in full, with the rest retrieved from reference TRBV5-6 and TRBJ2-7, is DAGVTQSPTHLIKTRGQQVTLRCSPKSGHDTVSWYQQALGQGPQFIFQYYEEEERQRGNFPDRFSGHQFPNYSSELNVNALLLGDSALYLCASSFSSDYEQYFGPGTRLTVT.

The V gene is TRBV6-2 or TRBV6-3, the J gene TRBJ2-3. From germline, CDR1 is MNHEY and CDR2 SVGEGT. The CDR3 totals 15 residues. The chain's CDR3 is CASSYRADPSDTQYF.

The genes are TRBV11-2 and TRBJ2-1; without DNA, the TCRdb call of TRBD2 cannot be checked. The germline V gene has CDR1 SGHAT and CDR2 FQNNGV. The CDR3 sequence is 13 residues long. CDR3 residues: CASSWGPDNEQFF.

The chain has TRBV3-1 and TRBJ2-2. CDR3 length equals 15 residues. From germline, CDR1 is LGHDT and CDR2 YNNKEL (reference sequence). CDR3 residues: CASSHLTQNTGELFF.

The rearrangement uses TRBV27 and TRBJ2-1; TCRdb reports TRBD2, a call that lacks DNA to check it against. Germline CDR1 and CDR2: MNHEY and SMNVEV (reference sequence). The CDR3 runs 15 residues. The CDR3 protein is CASLAGGPRGNEQFF.

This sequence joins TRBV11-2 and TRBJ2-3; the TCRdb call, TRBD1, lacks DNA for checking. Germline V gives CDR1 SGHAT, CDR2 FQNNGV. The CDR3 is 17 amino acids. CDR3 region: CASSPGGTGGNTDTQYF.

CDR3 protein: CASSHGTATGELFF. V and J are TRBV4-1 and TRBJ2-2; TCRdb selects TRBD1, and the lack of DNA leaves this call unchecked. Germline assignment: CDR1 MGHRA and CDR2 YSYEKL. The CDR3 contains 14 residues.

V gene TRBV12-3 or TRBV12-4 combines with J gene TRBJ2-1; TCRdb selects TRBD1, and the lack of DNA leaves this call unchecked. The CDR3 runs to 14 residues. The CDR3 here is CASSRDKAYNEQFF.

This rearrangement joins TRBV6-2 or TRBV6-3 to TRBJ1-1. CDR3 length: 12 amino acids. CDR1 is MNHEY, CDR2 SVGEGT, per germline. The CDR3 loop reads CASSYSGNEAFF.

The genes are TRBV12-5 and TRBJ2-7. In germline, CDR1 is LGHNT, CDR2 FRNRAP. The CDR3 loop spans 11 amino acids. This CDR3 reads CASGYQYEQYF.

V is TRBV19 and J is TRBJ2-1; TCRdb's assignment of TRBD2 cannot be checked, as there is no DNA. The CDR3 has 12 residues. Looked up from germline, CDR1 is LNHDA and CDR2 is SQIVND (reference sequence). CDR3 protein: CAAGEAWNEQFF.

CDR3: CSANPGLARGETQYF. The gene calls are TRBV20-1 and TRBJ2-5; TCRdb's D call of TRBD2 is untestable without DNA. Germline V CDR1 and CDR2: DFQATT, SNEGSKA (reference sequence). There are 15 residues in the CDR3.

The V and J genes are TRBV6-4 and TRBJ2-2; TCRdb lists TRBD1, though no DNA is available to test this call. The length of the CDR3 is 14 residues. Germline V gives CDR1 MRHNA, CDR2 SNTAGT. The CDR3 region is CASTPDANTGELFF.

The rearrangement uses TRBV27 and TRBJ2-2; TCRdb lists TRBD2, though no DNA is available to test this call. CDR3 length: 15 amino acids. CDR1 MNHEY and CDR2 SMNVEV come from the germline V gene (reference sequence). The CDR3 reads CASTAGGPNTGELFF.

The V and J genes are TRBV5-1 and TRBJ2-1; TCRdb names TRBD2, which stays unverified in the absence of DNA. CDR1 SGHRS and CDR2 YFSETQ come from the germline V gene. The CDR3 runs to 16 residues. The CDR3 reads CASSLASAGPIHEQFF.

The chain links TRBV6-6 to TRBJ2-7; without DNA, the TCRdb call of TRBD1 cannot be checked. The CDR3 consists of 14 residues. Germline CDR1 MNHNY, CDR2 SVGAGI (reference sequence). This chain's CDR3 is CASSYRDGTYEQYF.

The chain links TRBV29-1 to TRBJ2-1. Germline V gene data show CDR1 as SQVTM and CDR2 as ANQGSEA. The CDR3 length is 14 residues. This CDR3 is CSVMLVWINNEQFF.

This chain's CDR3 is CASSLVFDTQYF. The chain is built from TRBV11-2 and TRBJ2-3. The germline gives CDR1 SGHAT, CDR2 FQNNGV. The CDR3 totals 12 residues. Based on the CDR3 plus reference TRBV11-2 and TRBJ2-3, the full variable domain is EAGVAQSPRYKIIEKRQSVAFWCNPISGHATLYWYQQILGQGPKLLIQFQNNGVVDDSQLPKDRFSAERLKGVDSTLKIQPAKLEDSAVYLCASSLVFDTQYFGPGTRLTVL.

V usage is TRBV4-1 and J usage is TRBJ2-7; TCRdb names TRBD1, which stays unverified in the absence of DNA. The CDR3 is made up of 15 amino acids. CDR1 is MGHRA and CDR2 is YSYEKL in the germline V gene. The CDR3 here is CASSQTPGTPFEQYF.

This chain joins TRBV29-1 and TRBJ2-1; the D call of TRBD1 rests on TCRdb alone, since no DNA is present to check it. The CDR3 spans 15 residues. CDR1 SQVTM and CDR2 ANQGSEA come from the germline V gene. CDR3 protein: CSEVGDPTSYNEQFF.

CDR3 loop: CASRWDSGYEQYF. V gene TRBV27 combines with J gene TRBJ2-7; TCRdb's assignment of TRBD2 cannot be checked, as there is no DNA. Germline loops: CDR1 MNHEY, CDR2 SMNVEV (reference sequence). This CDR3 contains 13 residues.

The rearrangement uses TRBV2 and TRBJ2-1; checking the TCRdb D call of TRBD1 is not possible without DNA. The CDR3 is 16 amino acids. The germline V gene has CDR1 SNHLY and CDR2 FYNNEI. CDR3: CASTRGRTGVVNEQFF.

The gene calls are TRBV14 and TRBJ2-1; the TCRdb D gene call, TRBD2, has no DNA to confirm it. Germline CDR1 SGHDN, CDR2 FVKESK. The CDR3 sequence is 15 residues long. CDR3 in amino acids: CASSLAGEGQSEQFF.

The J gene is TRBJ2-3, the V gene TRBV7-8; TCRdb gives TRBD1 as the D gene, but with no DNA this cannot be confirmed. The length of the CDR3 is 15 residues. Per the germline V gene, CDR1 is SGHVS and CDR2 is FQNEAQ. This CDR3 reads CASSPVDASTDTQYF.

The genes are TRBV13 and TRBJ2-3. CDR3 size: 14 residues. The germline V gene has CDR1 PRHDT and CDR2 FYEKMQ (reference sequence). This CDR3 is CASRSESDADTQYF.